This passage covers 27 T cell receptor beta chains from one sample sequenced in a study of Ad26.COV2.S vaccination and SARS-CoV-2 variants. Described treatment: about 20 received Ad26.COV2.S at low or high dose, single or two shots; 5 received placebo; per-sample allocation not given. The investigators took samples on day 63 after the first vaccine or placebo injection. Repertoires were generated with immunoSEQ multiplex PCR, while TCRdb's copy carries only in-frame clones and drops some. The sample records about 680,000 clones, roughly nine tenths being singletons. Here the sequenced sample was peripheral blood, taken in a trial of Ad26.COV2.S vaccine versus placebo. These receptors were collected from a person aged 18 to 65 who received the Ad26.COV2.S COVID-19 vaccine or a placebo.

As regards this clone: Other DNA sequences of this sample code for an identical CDR3. This chain links TRBV3-1 (or the pseudogene TRBV3-2) with TRBJ1-3, with unresolved D. Trimming pared 4 bases from V and 0 bases from J, leaving 7 bases between. Germline V gives CDR1 LGHDT, CDR2 YNNKEL (reference sequence). CDR3 length: 14 amino acids. CDR3 nucleotides: TGTGCCAGCAGCCCGACCAGCTCTGGAAACACCATATATTTT. The encoded protein is CASSPTSSGNTIYF.

The rearrangement joins TRBV7-2 to TRBJ1-5; 10 bases fit TRBD1. The CDR3 covers 16 residues. In germline, CDR1 is SGHTA, CDR2 FQGNSA. J gave up 4 bases and V 4 bases, and 7 bases lay outside the gene matches. The CDR3 sequence: CASSYRTGGRNQPQHF. The CDR3, as DNA: TGTGCCAGCAGCTATAGGACAGGGGGAAGAAATCAGCCCCAGCATTTT.

V and J are TRBV5-6 and TRBJ2-7; 12 bases match TRBD1. The CDR3 loop spans 13 amino acids. V gave up 3 bases and J gave up 5 bases; unmatched junction bases: 0. CDR1 and CDR2 from the germline V gene are SGHDT and YYEEEE. As DNA, the CDR3 is TGTGCCAGCAGCTGGGACAGGGGGCACGAGCAGTACTTC. Residues: CASSWDRGHEQYF.

The J gene is TRBJ2-1, the V gene TRBV30; 9 positions match TRBD2. The germline V gene has CDR1 GTSNPN and CDR2 SVGIG (reference sequence). This CDR3 region has 16 residues. Trimming took 0 bases from V and 4 from J; bases not matched to a gene: 7. This CDR3 reads CAWSVRAGGPYNEQFF. In DNA, the CDR3 is TGTGCCTGGAGTGTACGGGCGGGGGGGCCTTACAATGAGCAGTTCTTC. Variable domain in full (rest from reference TRBV30 and TRBJ2-1): SQTIHQWPATLVQPVGSPLSLECTVEGTSNPNLYWYRQAAGRGLQLLFYSVGIGQISSEVPQNLSASRPQDRQFILSSKKLLLSDSGFYLCAWSVRAGGPYNEQFFGPGTRLTVL.

This clone was recorded a few times. The J gene is TRBJ1-5, the V gene TRBV3-1 (or the pseudogene TRBV3-2), with D unclear. CDR1 and CDR2 from the germline V gene are LGHDT and YNNKEL (reference sequence). Trimming took off 5 bases at V and 4 bases at J, with 9 bases between the two ends. CDR3 length: 13 residues. DNA for the CDR3: TGTGCCAGCAGCTCCGGGGATAATCAGCCCCAGCATTTT. Protein sequence: CASSSGDNQPQHF.

The genes are TRBV12-3 or TRBV12-4 and TRBJ1-5; D gene unclear. V was clipped by 5 bases and J by 6 bases, with 8 bases between them. CDR3 length: 12 amino acids. The DNA of the CDR3 is TGTGCCAGCAGTGACGAATTTCAGCCCCAGCATTTT. It yields the protein CASSDEFQPQHF.

V gene TRBV5-4 combines with J gene TRBJ2-1, with 11 bases aligning to TRBD2. The V segment lost 5 bases and the J segment 7 bases; nucleotides outside the gene matches: 11. The CDR3 covers 16 residues. In germline, CDR1 is SGHNT, CDR2 YYREEE (reference sequence). The CDR3 DNA reads TGTGCCAGCAGTCCGTTTGGACTAGCGGGTTGGAATGAGCAGTTCTTC. This codes for CASSPFGLAGWNEQFF.

The chain couples TRBV6-2 or TRBV6-3 to TRBJ1-2; D perhaps matches TRBD1 (5 bases). The CDR3 is 12 amino acids. The ends were cut back, 2 bases at V and 8 bases at J, with 9 bases in the middle. The germline gives CDR1 MNHEY, CDR2 SVGEGT. For the CDR3, the DNA is TGTGCCAGCAGTTACAGGGACGGCGGCTACACCTTC. Translation: CASSYRDGGYTF.

On this clone: This specimen includes other DNA sequences encoding the same CDR3. The chain carries TRBV5-1 and TRBJ2-2; 7 positions match TRBD2. J gave up 4 bases and V 0 bases, and 3 bases lay outside the gene matches. Germline V CDR1 and CDR2: SGHRS, YFSETQ. The CDR3 covers 15 residues. CDR3 nucleotide sequence: TGCGCCAGCAGCTTGGGGCTAGCGGCCACCGGGGAGCTGTTTTTT. As protein: CASSLGLAATGELFF.

Concerning this clone itself: Other nucleotide sequences from this sample produce the same CDR3. The gene calls are TRBV27 and TRBJ2-1; no definite D call. Trimming removed 5 bases from V and 6 bases from J, with 5 bases in between. CDR3 size: 11 residues. Germline V CDR1 and CDR2: MNHEY, SMNVEV (reference sequence). CDR3 nucleotides: TGTGCCAGCAGTCCGGGCAATGAGCAGTTCTTC. This gives the protein CASSPGNEQFF.

The chain recombines TRBV5-6 with TRBJ2-7, with 8 bases that match TRBD2. This CDR3 contains 14 residues. J gave up 0 bases and V 4 bases, and 3 bases lay outside the gene matches. Germline lookup yields CDR1 SGHDT and CDR2 YYEEEE. The CDR3 coding sequence is TGTGCCAGCAGCCGTGCGGGGGGCTCCTACGAGCAGTACTTC. This sequence encodes CASSRAGGSYEQYF.

This chain joins TRBV29-1 and TRBJ2-7; TRBD2 agrees at 11 bases. V dropped 3 bases and J dropped 4; count of bases not matched to a gene: 14. The CDR3 is 17 amino acids. The germline gives CDR1 SQVTM, CDR2 ANQGSEA. The CDR3 nucleotides are TGCAGCGTTGAGGGGACTAGCGGAGGCTACCAAGGGTACGAGCAGTACTTC. Protein: CSVEGTSGGYQGYEQYF.

This chain connects TRBV5-1 to TRBJ2-7, with 15 bases lining up with TRBD2. The CDR3 is 14 residues long. With 4 bases clipped from V and 6 bases from J, the junction kept 2 bases outside the gene matches. Germline V gene sequence: CDR1 SGHRS, CDR2 YFSETQ. CDR3 protein: CASSGTSGGTEQYF. CDR3 nucleotides: TGCGCCAGCAGCGGGACTAGCGGGGGGACCGAGCAGTACTTC.

This clone appeared a single time. V gene TRBV5-1 combines with J gene TRBJ2-1, with 14 bases matching TRBD2. Trimming took 4 bases from V and 7 from J; bases not matched to a gene: 7. The CDR3 covers 16 residues. Germline V CDR1 and CDR2: SGHRS, YFSETQ. The CDR3, as DNA: TGCGCCAGCAGCCCAGGACTAGCGGGAGGTGGTAATGAGCAGTTCTTC. Its translation: CASSPGLAGGGNEQFF.

As to this clone: The sample holds other DNA sequences that translate to the same CDR3. The CDR3 is CASSGGQGAYEQYF. The CDR3 DNA is TGTGCCAGCAGTGGGGGACAGGGGGCTTACGAGCAGTACTTC. The V gene is TRBV5-4, the J gene TRBJ2-7; TRBD1 matches at 12 bases. CDR1 SGHNT and CDR2 YYREEE come from the germline V gene (reference sequence). The junction had 4 bases not matched to a gene; V was cut back by 5 bases and J by 4 bases. The CDR3 length is 14 residues. The full variable domain, completed using reference TRBV5-4 and TRBJ2-7, is ETGVTQSPTHLIKTRGQQVTLRCSSQSGHNTVSWYQQALGQGPQFIFQYYREEENGRGNFPPRFSGLQFPNYSSELNVNALELDDSALYLCASSGGQGAYEQYFGPGTRLTVT.

V is TRBV10-3 and J is TRBJ1-4; D remains ambiguous. Trimming removed 0 bases at V and 0 bases at J, with 8 bases between. This CDR3 spans 16 amino acids. Germline V gives CDR1 ENHRY, CDR2 SYGVKD. The CDR3 nucleotides are TGTGCCATCAGTGAGTCACGGACGGCAACTAATGAAAAACTGTTTTTT. Protein sequence: CAISESRTATNEKLFF.

CDR3 DNA: TGTGCCAGCAGCATGACTAGCGGGAGAAGGATCGAGCAGTACTTC. This translates into CASSMTSGRRIEQYF. The rearrangement links TRBV7-2 to TRBJ2-7; 12 bases line up with TRBD2. V lost 5 bases, J lost 6 bases, and 8 bases stayed unmatched. Looked up from germline, CDR1 is SGHTA and CDR2 is FQGNSA. This CDR3 spans 15 amino acids.

The chain recombines TRBV6-2 or TRBV6-3 with TRBJ2-7; no firm D call. CDR1 MNHEY and CDR2 SVGEGT come from the germline V gene. V shed 3 bases and J shed 6 bases, with 9 bases lying between them. The CDR3 length is 12 residues. CDR3 sequence: CASSYLLTEQYF. Written as DNA, the CDR3 is TGTGCCAGCAGTTATCTGTTGACCGAGCAGTACTTC.

The J gene is TRBJ1-5, the V gene TRBV10-3; D possibly corresponds to TRBD1 (6 bases). The V end lost 3 bases, the J end lost 6 bases, and 18 bases lay between the germline ends. CDR1 and CDR2 (germline): ENHRY, SYGVKD. The CDR3 sequence is 16 residues long. In DNA form, the CDR3 reads TGTGCCATCAGTGAAGTGGGCGGGGGGGGCCCTCAGCCCCAGCATTTT. It specifies CAISEVGGGGPQPQHF.

The chain is built from TRBV3-1 (or the pseudogene TRBV3-2) and TRBJ2-7, with no clear D. CDR1 is LGHDT, CDR2 YNNKEL, per germline (reference sequence). V lost 1 base to trimming and J lost 5 bases, with 9 bases between them. The CDR3 has 13 amino acids. CDR3 protein: CASSQVLGNEQYF. The CDR3 DNA sequence: TGTGCCAGCAGCCAAGTCCTGGGAAACGAGCAGTACTTC.

The V and J genes are TRBV18 and TRBJ1-5; TRBD1 matches 10 bases. CDR1 KGHSH and CDR2 LQKENI come from the germline V gene. The CDR3 is 18 residues long. Losses at the gene ends were 1 base for V and 5 bases for J; bases not matched to a gene: 11. DNA for the CDR3: TGTGCCAGCTCACCACGACCAACGGGACAGGGGAACGATCAGCCCCAGCATTTT. Amino acids: CASSPRPTGQGNDQPQHF.

The chain joins TRBV19 to TRBJ1-6, with TRBD1 matching over 7 bases. Trimming at V came to 5 bases and at J to 7 bases, leaving 8 bases not matched to a gene. The CDR3 covers 15 residues. Germline V gene lookup returns CDR1 LNHDA and CDR2 SQIVND (reference sequence). The CDR3 DNA reads TGTGCCAGTAGTCCTGCGGGACAGATAAATTCACCCCTCCACTTT. This gives the protein CASSPAGQINSPLHF.

The rearrangement uses TRBV10-3 and TRBJ1-1, with 9 positions matching TRBD1. The junction had 7 bases not matched to a gene; V was cut back by 8 bases and J by 0 bases. Germline CDR1 and CDR2: ENHRY and SYGVKD. This CDR3 spans 15 amino acids. The CDR3 sequence: CAISGQGSVNTEAFF. In DNA form, the CDR3 reads TGTGCCATCTCGGGACAGGGTTCTGTGAACACTGAAGCTTTCTTT.

The chain couples TRBV7-2 to TRBJ2-7; no firm D call. From germline, CDR1 is SGHTA and CDR2 FQGNSA. CDR3 size: 13 residues. With 2 bases removed from V and 7 bases from J, the gap between germline ends came to 12 bases. In nucleotides, the CDR3 is TGTGCCAGCAGCTTAAGCCGTCTGGGGGAGCAGTACTTC. Translation gives CASSLSRLGEQYF.

The chain uses TRBV4-2 and TRBJ2-5, with unresolved D. The V gene's germline CDR1 is LGHNA and CDR2 YNFKEQ. This CDR3 contains 15 residues. Trimming cost V 0 bases and J 1 base, with 9 bases left between them. Here the CDR3 DNA reads TGTGCCAGCAGCCAAGATGAACAGCTCCAAGAGACCCAGTACTTC. This sequence encodes CASSQDEQLQETQYF.

The chain carries TRBV7-2 and TRBJ1-6, with D possibly TRBD1 on 6 matching bases. V was clipped by 3 bases and J by 5 bases, with 14 bases between them. This CDR3 comprises 16 residues. CDR1 SGHTA and CDR2 FQGNSA come from the germline V gene. The CDR3 is CASSLEGGANNSPLHF. The CDR3 nucleotides read TGTGCCAGCAGCTTGGAGGGGGGGGCAAATAATTCACCCCTCCACTTT.

The chain joins TRBV16 to TRBJ1-4; D is undetermined. The CDR3 has 16 amino acids. Trimming removed 3 bases from V and 2 bases from J, with 13 bases in between. Germline V gene sequence: CDR1 KGHSY, CDR2 FQNENV. The CDR3 reads CASSHQSGWTNEKLFF. For the CDR3, the DNA is TGTGCCAGCAGCCATCAATCGGGGTGGACTAATGAAAAACTGTTTTTT.